What follows describes a single TCR beta chain. The same CDR3 can be traced to other DNA sequences in this sample. The data were taken from a study of technical replicates of blood from several donors. This CDR3 region has 15 residues. The germline gives CDR1 SEHNR, CDR2 FQNEAQ (reference sequence). The junction had 4 bases not matched to a gene; V was cut back by 5 bases and J by 0 bases. Generated by immunoSEQ multiplex PCR, the TCRdb table keeps only in-frame clones and is missing some. The sample carries 65,000 to 80,000 clones, roughly 91% recorded once. Sequencing was carried out using T cells isolated from PBMCs. The sequence was collected from a human donor in good health. V gene TRBV7-9 combines with J gene TRBJ1-3; 7 nucleotides align to TRBD1. CDR3 protein: CASSLGTDSGNTIYF. Written as DNA, the CDR3 is TGTGCCAGCAGCCTCGGGACAGACTCTGGAAACACCATATATTTT.